A selection of T cell receptor beta chains follows, all from one sample in a study of cytomegalovirus exposure and HLA in healthy donors. Method: immunoSEQ multiplex PCR; TCRdb's copy keeps in-frame clones and lacks some. The data contain around 190,000 clones, around 83% of them seen just once; the ten biggest clones take up about 1.8%. Input material: PBMCs. The origin of the receptors is a man aged 40-55 years in good health and CMV-seropositive. Both conserved end residues are part of each CDR3. D genes are given only for firm matches. Rows give clone size only sometimes, using once, few, many, or a class for an expanded clone.

D	V	J	size	CDR3	DNA
.	TRBV5-4	TRBJ2-1	.	CASSLALVLGDEQFF	TGTGCCAGCAGCTTGGCACTAGTCCTCGGGGATGAGCAGTTCTTC
TRBD1	TRBV6-1	TRBJ2-1	once	CASSGRDRGSYNEQFF	TGTGCCAGCAGTGGACGGGACAGGGGCTCCTACAATGAGCAGTTCTTC
.	TRBV6-6	TRBJ2-1	.	CASSQGEQFF	TGTGCCAGCAGCCAGGGTGAGCAGTTCTTC
TRBD1	TRBV5-5	TRBJ1-2	once	CASSSSGQGRDYTF	TGTGCCAGCAGCTCTTCGGGACAGGGTCGTGACTACACCTTC
.	TRBV14	TRBJ2-1	.	CASSQIIASRYNEQFF	TGTGCCAGCAGCCAGATTATAGCGTCAAGGTACAATGAGCAGTTCTTC
TRBD2	TRBV6-4	TRBJ2-1	few	CASSRSGTSGSYEQFF	TGTGCCAGCAGTAGATCCGGGACTAGCGGGAGTTATGAGCAGTTCTTC
.	TRBV14	TRBJ1-2	.	CASSQDLNGYTF	TGTGCCAGCAGCCAAGACCTTAATGGCTACACCTTC
TRBD2	TRBV5-1	TRBJ2-3	few	CASSLEGLTDTQYF	TGCGCCAGCAGCTTGGAGGGACTAACAGATACGCAGTATTTT
TRBD1	TRBV19	TRBJ2-7	.	CASSVLSPGQGPYEQYF	TGTGCCAGTAGTGTCCTCAGTCCGGGACAGGGGCCCTACGAGCAGTACTTC
TRBD1	TRBV5-1	TRBJ1-4	.	CASSIQGAGTNEKLFF	TGCGCCAGCAGCATACAGGGGGCGGGAACTAATGAAAAACTGTTTTTT
.	TRBV12-5	TRBJ2-3	.	CASASSAKQGRTDTQYF	TGTGCTAGTGCCTCCTCGGCGAAACAGGGTCGCACAGATACGCAGTATTTT
.	TRBV5-1	TRBJ1-3	.	CASSGGRSNTIYF	TGCGCCAGCAGTGGGGGGAGAAGCAACACCATATATTTT
.	TRBV5-1	TRBJ2-7	.	CASSREQQYF	TGCGCCAGCAGCCGGGAACAGCAGTACTTC
.	TRBV11-2	TRBJ2-7	once	CASSLHRGEQYF	TGTGCCAGCAGCTTGCATCGGGGCGAGCAGTACTTC
TRBD1	TRBV9	TRBJ1-2	.	CASRGQPQYGYTF	TGTGCCAGCAGGGGACAGCCTCAGTATGGCTACACCTTC
.	TRBV19	TRBJ1-1	.	CASSMTITEAFF	TGTGCCAGTAGTATGACAATCACTGAAGCTTTCTTT
.	TRBV6-1	TRBJ1-4	few	CASSDDGFNEKLFF	TGTGCCAGCAGTGATGACGGGTTTAATGAAAAACTGTTTTTT
TRBD1	TRBV6-1	TRBJ1-5	.	CASSGDRNNQPQHF	TGTGCCAGCAGTGGGGACAGGAACAATCAGCCCCAGCATTTT
.	TRBV7-9	TRBJ1-1	.	CASKAGPEAFF	TGTGCCAGCAAAGCGGGCCCTGAAGCTTTCTTT
.	TRBV15	TRBJ1-2	.	CATSITRSGIYGYTF	TGTGCCACCAGCATAACCAGGTCAGGGATCTATGGCTACACCTTC
TRBD1	TRBV18	TRBJ2-1	.	CASSPPTGAYYNEQFF	TGTGCCAGCTCACCTCCGACAGGGGCTTACTACAATGAGCAGTTCTTC
.	TRBV20-1	TRBJ1-2	.	CGSDLNYGYTF	TGCGGCAGTGATCTTAACTATGGCTACACCTTC
.	TRBV7-8	TRBJ1-3	.	CASSGALASGNTIYF	TGTGCCAGCAGCGGAGCGCTGGCATCTGGAAACACCATATATTTT
.	TRBV23-1	TRBJ1-3	.	CAAKKADTGNTIYF	TGCGCTGCAAAGAAAGCAGACACTGGAAACACCATATATTTT
.	TRBV29-1	TRBJ1-1	once	CSVKVERNTEAFF	TGCAGCGTTAAGGTGGAGAGGAACACTGAAGCTTTCTTT
.	TRBV7-8	TRBJ2-1	once	CASSLGTPSDNEQFF	TGTGCCAGCAGCTTAGGGACTCCTTCTGACAATGAGCAGTTCTTC
TRBD2	TRBV7-9	TRBJ2-1	few	CASSLPGTAGGEQFF	TGTGCCAGCAGCTTACCCGGGACCGCGGGAGGTGAGCAGTTCTTC
TRBD2	TRBV6-6	TRBJ2-7	.	CASSPGLAGTYEQYF	TGTGCCAGCAGCCCGGGACTAGCGGGAACCTACGAGCAGTACTTC
.	TRBV5-6	TRBJ2-3	.	CASSFRSYTDTQYF	TGTGCCAGCAGCTTTCGATCCTACACAGATACGCAGTATTTT
TRBD2	TRBV30	TRBJ2-2	.	CAWSIRGGGELFF	TGTGCCTGGAGTATACGGGGGGGCGGGGAGCTGTTTTTT
.	TRBV27	TRBJ1-4	.	CASSLWTGTTNEKLFF	TGTGCCAGCAGTTTATGGACCGGGACAACTAATGAAAAACTGTTTTTT
.	TRBV5-1	TRBJ2-6	.	CASSPGHRNSGANGLTF	TGCGCCAGCAGCCCGGGCCACAGAAATTCTGGGGCCAACGGCCTGACTTTC
TRBD1	TRBV2	TRBJ2-7	.	CASAADRDGEQYF	TGTGCCTCAGCCGCGGACAGGGATGGCGAGCAGTACTTC
TRBD2	TRBV9	TRBJ2-1	once	CASSVVGASGKEQFF	TGTGCCAGCAGCGTAGTGGGGGCTAGCGGGAAAGAGCAGTTCTTC
.	TRBV19	TRBJ2-5	once	CASRRQADQETQYF	TGTGCCAGTAGACGACAGGCGGACCAAGAGACCCAGTACTTC